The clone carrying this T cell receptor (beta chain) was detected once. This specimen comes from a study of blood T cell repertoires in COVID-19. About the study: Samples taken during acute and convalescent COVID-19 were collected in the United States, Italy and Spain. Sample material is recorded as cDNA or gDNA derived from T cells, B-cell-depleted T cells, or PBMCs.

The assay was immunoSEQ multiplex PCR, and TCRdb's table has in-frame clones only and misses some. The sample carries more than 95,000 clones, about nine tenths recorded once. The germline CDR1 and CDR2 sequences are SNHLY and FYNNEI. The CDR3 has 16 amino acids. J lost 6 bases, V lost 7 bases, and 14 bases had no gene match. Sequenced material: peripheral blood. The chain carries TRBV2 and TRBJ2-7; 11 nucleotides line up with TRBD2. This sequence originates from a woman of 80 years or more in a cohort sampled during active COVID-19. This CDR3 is CASNLAGGPASGEQYF. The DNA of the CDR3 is TGTGCCAGCAATCTAGCGGGGGGACCCGCGTCTGGCGAGCAGTACTTC.